The 29 T cell receptor beta chains below were found in one sample sequenced in a study of blood T cells in healthy people across ages. The authors ran a second PCR of about 6 to 12 cycles using a sample-barcoded 5' primer and a J-beta primer mix. TCRdb used MiXCR to reprocess the 5' RACE reads, holding one entry per CDR3 protein. The profile covers roughly 1,800,000 distinct CDR3 sequences, with around 50% appearing a single time and less than 2.5% taken by the ten largest. Sequencing input: blood. These receptors all stem from a woman aged 40 to 50 in good health.

This clonotype appeared a single time. The J gene is TRBJ2-7, the V gene TRBV27; 10 bases fit TRBD2. Germline V gene sequence: CDR1 MNHEY, CDR2 SMNVEV (reference sequence). Trimming removed 7 bases from V and 6 bases from J; junction bases left unmatched: 3. CDR3 length equals 12 residues. The CDR3 sequence: CASNERGGEQYF. The CDR3 DNA follows: TGTGCCAGCAACGAGCGGGGGGGCGAGCAGTACTTC.

The rearrangement uses TRBV13 and TRBJ2-1; tentative D call: TRBD1 (5 bases). With 2 bases removed from V and 6 bases from J, the gap between germline ends came to 17 bases. This CDR3 is 16 amino acids long. Germline values: CDR1 PRHDT, CDR2 FYEKMQ (reference sequence). CDR3 nucleotide sequence: TGTGCCAGCAGCTTAAACGTAGGACACGGTAGCAATGAGCAGTTCTTC. This translates into CASSLNVGHGSNEQFF.

The V and J genes are TRBV6-5 and TRBJ2-1, with 12 bases that match TRBD1. From germline, CDR1 is MNHEY and CDR2 SVGAGI. V was clipped by 6 bases and J by 7 bases; unmatched bases: 10. CDR3 length: 16 residues. The CDR3 DNA sequence: TGTGCCAGCAGAAAACCCTCGGGACAGGGGGCAAATGAGCAGTTCTTC. Protein product: CASRKPSGQGANEQFF.

This rearrangement joins TRBV20-1 to TRBJ2-3; the match to TRBD2 covers 7 bases. CDR1 and CDR2 (germline): DFQATT, SNEGSKA (reference sequence). The CDR3 spans 16 residues. V lost 5 bases, J lost 6 bases, and 17 bases stayed unmatched. CDR3 in DNA: TGCAGTGCTCTCGACACCCAACGGGGGGAGAGGGATACGCAGTATTTT. It is translated as CSALDTQRGERDTQYF.

This clonotype has just one count. The chain has TRBV5-1 and TRBJ2-2, with TRBD2 matching over 9 bases. Looked up from germline, CDR1 is SGHRS and CDR2 is YFSETQ. The V segment lost 1 base and the J segment 0 bases; nucleotides outside the gene matches: 10. The CDR3 consists of 19 residues. The CDR3 sequence is CASSLSAQRGAPNTGELFF. DNA of the CDR3: TGCGCCAGCAGCTTGTCAGCCCAGCGGGGGGCCCCGAACACCGGGGAGCTGTTTTTT. The whole variable domain, remainder taken from reference TRBV5-1 and TRBJ2-2, is KAGVTQTPRYLIKTRGQQVTLSCSPISGHRSVSWYQQTPGQGLQFLFEYFSETQRNKGNFPGRFSGRQFSNSRSEMNVSTLELGDSALYLCASSLSAQRGAPNTGELFFGEGSRLTVL.

The chain couples TRBV20-1 to TRBJ1-2; no clear D. V dropped 4 bases and J dropped 2 bases, with 14 bases sitting between them. CDR1 DFQATT and CDR2 SNEGSKA come from the germline V gene (reference sequence). The CDR3 is 14 amino acids. In DNA, the CDR3 is TGCAGTGCTATCTCCCCCCTAGAGAACTATGGCTACACCTTC. It specifies CSAISPLENYGYTF.

The chain joins TRBV29-1 to TRBJ2-1; either TRBD1 or TRBD2 may fit D (6 bases each). This CDR3 has 14 amino acids. Germline CDR1 SQVTM, CDR2 ANQGSEA. V was trimmed by 5 bases and J by 3 bases, leaving 14 bases between them. The CDR3 protein is CSVPSRGHYNEQFF. The DNA of the CDR3 is TGCAGCGTTCCCTCCCGGGGGCACTACAATGAGCAGTTCTTC.

V usage is TRBV29-1 and J usage is TRBJ1-4; TRBD1 matches at 11 bases. The CDR3 extends over 19 amino acids. J gave up 6 bases and V 0 bases, and 15 bases lay outside the gene matches. Germline lookup yields CDR1 SQVTM and CDR2 ANQGSEA. The CDR3 is CSVEDPLDRGREWDEKLFF. The DNA of the CDR3 is TGCAGCGTTGAAGATCCCTTGGACAGGGGGCGCGAATGGGATGAAAAACTGTTTTTT. Filled out from reference TRBV29-1 and TRBJ1-4, the complete variable domain reads SAVISQKPSRDICQRGTSLTIQCQVDSQVTMMFWYRQQPGQSLTLIATANQGSEATYESGFVIDKFPISRPNLTFSTLTVSNMSPEDSSIYLCSVEDPLDRGREWDEKLFFGSGTQLSVL.

The V call is TRBV6-5, the J call TRBJ1-1, with TRBD1 matching 10 bases. In germline, CDR1 is MNHEY, CDR2 SVGAGI. V was pared by 4 bases and J by 6 bases, with 5 bases of the junction left unmatched. This CDR3 has 14 residues. The CDR3 reads CASSFDRGLAEAFF. Written as DNA, the CDR3 is TGTGCCAGCAGTTTTGACAGGGGGCTGGCTGAAGCTTTCTTT.

The chain couples TRBV5-1 to TRBJ2-7; D ambiguous. V shed 3 bases and J shed 7 bases, with 17 bases lying between them. The CDR3 totals 14 residues. Germline CDR1 SGHRS, CDR2 YFSETQ. CDR3 sequence reads: CASSYDYSYNEQYF. In DNA, the CDR3 is TGCGCCAGCAGCTACGATTACTCCTACAATGAGCAGTACTTC.

This rearrangement joins TRBV6-5 to TRBJ2-3; a possible D gene is TRBD1 (6 bases). The CDR3 sequence is 15 residues long. Germline V lookup: CDR1 MNHEY, CDR2 SVGAGI. V was trimmed by 0 bases and J by 2 bases, leaving 9 bases between them. The CDR3 protein is CASSYSGGNTDTQYF. CDR3 in DNA: TGTGCCAGCAGTTACTCAGGGGGTAACACAGATACGCAGTATTTT.

This sequence joins TRBV28 and TRBJ2-3; 9 bases match TRBD2. Per germline, CDR1 MDHEN and CDR2 SYDVKM. The CDR3 runs 16 residues. V trimming: 6 bases; J trimming: 2 bases; junction bases outside the gene matches: 9. CDR3 DNA sequence: TGTGCCAGCAGCCTTCCGCTAGCGGGGCTCACAGATACGCAGTATTTT. As protein: CASSLPLAGLTDTQYF.

This chain joins TRBV14 and TRBJ2-7, with D possibly being TRBD1 or TRBD2 (5 bases each). The CDR3 covers 15 residues. The V gene lost 4 bases and the J gene lost 3 bases, with 16 bases spanning the gap. The germline CDR1 and CDR2 sequences are SGHDN and FVKESK. In nucleotides, the CDR3 is TGTGCCAGCAGCCGAACCGGGGCAGGGATCTACGAGCAGTACTTC. This codes for CASSRTGAGIYEQYF.

The chain has TRBV25-1 and TRBJ1-2; 8 bases agree with TRBD1. Germline CDR1 is MGHDK and CDR2 is SYGVNS. V gave up 7 bases and J gave up 8 bases; unmatched junction bases: 12. The CDR3 has 14 amino acids. For the CDR3, the DNA is TGTGCCAGCACAGAGGCAGGGGGCGTCGGCGGCTACACCTTC. Translated, it gives CASTEAGGVGGYTF.

The CDR3 protein is CASSRSMDYFQETQYF. DNA of the CDR3: TGTGCCAGCAGCCGATCAATGGACTACTTCCAAGAGACCCAGTACTTC. The rearrangement joins TRBV7-2 to TRBJ2-5; a weak D match, TRBD2 (6 bases). V lost 5 bases and J lost 1, with 17 bases in between. CDR1 SGHTA and CDR2 FQGNSA come from the germline V gene. The CDR3 covers 16 residues.

This sequence joins TRBV9 and TRBJ1-2, with D unresolved. The germline V and J ends were trimmed by 3 bases and 1 base, with 16 bases remaining between them. The length of the CDR3 is 16 residues. Germline V gene lookup returns CDR1 SGDLS and CDR2 YYNGEE. The CDR3 DNA sequence: TGTGCCAGCAGCGCCTACGGGTACCCCCATAACTATGGCTACACCTTC. Its protein is CASSAYGYPHNYGYTF.

This chain uses TRBV20-1 with TRBJ1-2, with D unclear. The germline CDR1 and CDR2 sequences are DFQATT and SNEGSKA (reference sequence). The CDR3 has 14 amino acids. The germline V and J ends were trimmed by 3 bases and 3 bases, with 14 bases remaining between them. In DNA form, the CDR3 reads TGCAGTGCTAGGGCTGGGGATCACTACTATGGCTACACCTTC. This gives the protein CSARAGDHYYGYTF.

This chain connects TRBV6-5 to TRBJ1-6; D gene uncertain. Germline CDR1 MNHEY, CDR2 SVGAGI. With 4 bases removed from V and 8 bases from J, the gap between germline ends came to 15 bases. The length of the CDR3 is 15 residues. CDR3 in amino acids: CASSSPDRDDSPLHF. The CDR3 nucleotides read TGTGCCAGCAGTTCCCCGGACCGGGATGATTCACCCCTCCACTTT.

The chain carries TRBV12-3 or TRBV12-4 and TRBJ1-1; D is ambiguous. This CDR3 region has 12 residues. The V end lost 6 bases, the J end lost 4 bases, and 9 bases lay between the germline ends. CDR3 bases: TGTGCCAGCAGCTGGGTGGTCACTGAAGCTTTCTTT. Encoded protein: CASSWVVTEAFF.

The chain joins TRBV5-6 to TRBJ2-3; D perhaps matches TRBD2 (7 bases). Germline V lookup: CDR1 SGHDT, CDR2 YYEEEE. V lost 3 bases to trimming and J lost 5 bases, with 19 bases between them. The CDR3 contains 16 residues. CDR3 sequence: CASSYFGGGAGDTQYF. CDR3 in DNA: TGTGCCAGCAGCTACTTCGGAGGGGGGGCCGGAGATACGCAGTATTTT.

The V call is TRBV7-2, the J call TRBJ1-6, with D maybe TRBD1 (5 bases). The germline gives CDR1 SGHTA, CDR2 FQGNSA. The CDR3 is 15 amino acids. V was cut by 5 bases and J by 7 bases, with 15 bases left in between. CDR3 sequence (DNA): TGTGCCAGCAGCCATGCAGGGCCAGTGAATTCACCCCTCCACTTT. It encodes CASSHAGPVNSPLHF. Combining the CDR3 with reference TRBV7-2 and TRBJ1-6 gives the whole variable domain GAGVSQSPSNKVTEKGKDVELRCDPISGHTALYWYRQSLGQGLEFLIYFQGNSAPDKSGLPSDRFSAERTGGSVSTLTIQRTQQEDSAVYLCASSHAGPVNSPLHFGNGTRLTVT.

The chain recombines TRBV12-5 with TRBJ2-1; 10 nucleotides agree with TRBD2. The V and J ends lost 1 base and 6 bases, in that order; junction bases with no gene match: 6. Germline V gene lookup returns CDR1 LGHNT and CDR2 FRNRAP. This CDR3 comprises 16 residues. The CDR3 region has the DNA TGTGCTAGTGGTTTGGCAGCGGGGGGGCCCCCCAATGAGCAGTTCTTC. Its protein product is CASGLAAGGPPNEQFF.

This clonotype was detected only a few times. V and J are TRBV28 and TRBJ1-2; the D gene is possibly TRBD1 (6 bases). The germline CDR1 and CDR2 sequences are MDHEN and SYDVKM. The CDR3 extends over 13 amino acids. Trimming cost V 8 bases and J 3 bases, with 13 bases left between them. The CDR3 DNA is TGTGCCAGCCTTAACAGGGAGTACTATGGCTACACCTTC. This encodes CASLNREYYGYTF.

The CDR3 region has the DNA TGTGCCAGCAGTTCACCAACTAGCGGGGGGAAAGGGCCCTACGAGCAGTACTTC. It yields the protein CASSSPTSGGKGPYEQYF. V gene TRBV27 combines with J gene TRBJ2-7; 12 bases match TRBD2. With 4 bases clipped from V and 2 bases from J, the junction kept 12 bases outside the gene matches. The CDR3 consists of 18 residues. CDR1 is MNHEY and CDR2 is SMNVEV in the germline V gene (reference sequence).

This clonotype was seen only a few times. This chain links TRBV10-3 with TRBJ2-1; 10 nucleotides align to TRBD2. The CDR3 has 15 residues. Germline-derived CDR1 and CDR2 are ENHRY and SYGVKD. After removal of 4 bases from V and 7 bases from J, the junction contained 7 bases not matched to a gene. The CDR3 is CAISGLAGEGNEQFF. As DNA, the CDR3 is TGTGCCATCAGTGGGCTAGCGGGGGAAGGTAATGAGCAGTTCTTC.

Many counts were recorded for this clonotype. The chain joins TRBV28 to TRBJ1-1, with 7 bases identical to TRBD1. Trimming removed 6 bases from V and 4 bases from J; junction bases left unmatched: 5. The CDR3 extends over 13 amino acids. Per germline, CDR1 MDHEN and CDR2 SYDVKM. The CDR3 DNA reads TGTGCCAGCAGCCCCCCAGGGGGCACTGAAGCTTTCTTT. Protein: CASSPPGGTEAFF.

The chain uses TRBV10-3 and TRBJ1-1; D remains ambiguous. This CDR3 comprises 13 residues. Trimming pared 4 bases from V and 7 bases from J, leaving 13 bases between. Germline CDR1 and CDR2: ENHRY and SYGVKD. The DNA of the CDR3 is TGTGCCATCAGTGCAGGCGCTCTCGATGAAGCTTTCTTT. Its protein is CAISAGALDEAFF.

The chain links TRBV20-1 to TRBJ1-5; D is unresolved. V was clipped by 0 bases and J by 6 bases, with 9 bases between them. The CDR3 extends over 13 amino acids. CDR1 is DFQATT and CDR2 is SNEGSKA in the germline V gene (reference sequence). The chain's CDR3 is CSAREGMGQPQHF. For the CDR3, the DNA is TGCAGTGCTAGAGAGGGGATGGGTCAGCCCCAGCATTTT.

This clonotype came up a few times. The chain employs TRBV3-1 and TRBJ2-1; 9 positions match TRBD1. The CDR3 is 12 residues long. From germline, CDR1 is LGHDT and CDR2 YNNKEL (reference sequence). The V gene end was trimmed by 1 base and the J gene end by 15 bases; junction bases not matched to a gene: 4. The CDR3 DNA reads as TGTGCCAGCAGCCAAGCCCGGGACAGGGCGTTCTTC. This codes for CASSQARDRAFF.